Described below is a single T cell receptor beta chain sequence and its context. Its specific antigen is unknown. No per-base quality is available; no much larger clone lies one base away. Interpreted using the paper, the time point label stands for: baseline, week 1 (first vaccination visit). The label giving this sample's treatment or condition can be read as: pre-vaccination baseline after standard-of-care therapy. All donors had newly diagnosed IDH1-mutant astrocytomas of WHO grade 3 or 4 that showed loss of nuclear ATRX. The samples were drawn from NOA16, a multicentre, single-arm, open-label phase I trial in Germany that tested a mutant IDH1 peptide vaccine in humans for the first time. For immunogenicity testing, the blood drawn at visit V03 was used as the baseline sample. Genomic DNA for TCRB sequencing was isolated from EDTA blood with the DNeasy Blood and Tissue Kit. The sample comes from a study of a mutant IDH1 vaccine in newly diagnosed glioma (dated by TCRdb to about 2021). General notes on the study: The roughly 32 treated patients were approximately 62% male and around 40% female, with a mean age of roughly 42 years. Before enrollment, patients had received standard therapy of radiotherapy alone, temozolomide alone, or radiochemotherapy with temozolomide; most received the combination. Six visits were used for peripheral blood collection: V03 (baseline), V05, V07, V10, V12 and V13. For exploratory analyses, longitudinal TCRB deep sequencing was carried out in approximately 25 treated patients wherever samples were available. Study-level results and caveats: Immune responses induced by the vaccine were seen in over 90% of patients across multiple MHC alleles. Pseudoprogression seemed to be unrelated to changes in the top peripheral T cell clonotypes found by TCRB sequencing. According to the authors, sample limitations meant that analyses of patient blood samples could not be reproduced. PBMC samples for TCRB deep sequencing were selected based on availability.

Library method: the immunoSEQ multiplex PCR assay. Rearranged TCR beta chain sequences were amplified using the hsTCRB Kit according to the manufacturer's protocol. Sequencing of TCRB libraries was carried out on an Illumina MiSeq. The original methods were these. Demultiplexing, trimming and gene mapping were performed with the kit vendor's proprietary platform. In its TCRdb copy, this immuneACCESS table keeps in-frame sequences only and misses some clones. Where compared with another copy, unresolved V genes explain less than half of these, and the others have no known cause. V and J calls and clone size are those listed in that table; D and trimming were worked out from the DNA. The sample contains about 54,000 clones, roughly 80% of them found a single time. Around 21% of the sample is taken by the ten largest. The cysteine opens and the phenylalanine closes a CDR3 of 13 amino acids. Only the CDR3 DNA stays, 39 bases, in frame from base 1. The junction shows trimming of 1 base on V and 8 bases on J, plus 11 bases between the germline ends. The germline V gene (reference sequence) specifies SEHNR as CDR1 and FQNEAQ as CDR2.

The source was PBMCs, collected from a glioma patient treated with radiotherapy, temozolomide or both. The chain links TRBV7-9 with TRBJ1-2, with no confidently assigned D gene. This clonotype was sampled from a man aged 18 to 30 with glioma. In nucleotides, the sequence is TGTGCCAGCAGCTTAGAGGTCCTCGGAGGCTACACCTTC. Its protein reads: CASSLEVLGGYTF.